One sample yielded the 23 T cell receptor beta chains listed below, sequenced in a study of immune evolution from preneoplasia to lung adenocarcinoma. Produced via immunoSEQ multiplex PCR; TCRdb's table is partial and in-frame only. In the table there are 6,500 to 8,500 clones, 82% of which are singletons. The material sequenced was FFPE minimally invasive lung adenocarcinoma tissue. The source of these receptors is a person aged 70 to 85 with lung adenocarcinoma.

Here the CDR3 reads CASSDFALPGQGRYQPQHF. CDR3 DNA: TGTGCCAGCAGTGACTTTGCTCTTCCGGGACAGGGGCGATATCAGCCCCAGCATTTT. V gene TRBV6-4 combines with J gene TRBJ1-5; TRBD1 matches at 10 bases. V lost 1 base, J lost 5 bases, and 14 bases stayed unmatched. Germline-derived CDR1 and CDR2 are MRHNA and SNTAGT. The CDR3 sequence is 19 residues long.

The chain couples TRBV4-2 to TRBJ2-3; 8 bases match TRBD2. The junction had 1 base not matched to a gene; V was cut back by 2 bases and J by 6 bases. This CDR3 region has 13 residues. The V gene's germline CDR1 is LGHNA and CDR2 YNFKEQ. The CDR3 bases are TGTGCCAGCAGCCAACGGGGGGGCGATACGCAGTATTTT. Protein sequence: CASSQRGGDTQYF.

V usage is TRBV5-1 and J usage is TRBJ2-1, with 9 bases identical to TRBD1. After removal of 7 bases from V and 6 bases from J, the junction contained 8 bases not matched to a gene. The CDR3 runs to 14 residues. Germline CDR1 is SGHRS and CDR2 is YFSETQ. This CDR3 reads CASGNPGQGNEQFF. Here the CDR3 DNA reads TGCGCCAGCGGAAACCCGGGACAGGGCAATGAGCAGTTCTTC.

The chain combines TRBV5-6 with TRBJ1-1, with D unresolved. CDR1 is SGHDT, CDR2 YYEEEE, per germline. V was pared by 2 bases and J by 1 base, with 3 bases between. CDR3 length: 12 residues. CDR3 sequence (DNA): TGTGCCAGCAGCTTACCGAACACTGAAGCTTTCTTT. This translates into CASSLPNTEAFF. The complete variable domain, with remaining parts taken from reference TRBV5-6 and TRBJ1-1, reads DAGVTQSPTHLIKTRGQQVTLRCSPKSGHDTVSWYQQALGQGPQFIFQYYEEEERQRGNFPDRFSGHQFPNYSSELNVNALLLGDSALYLCASSLPNTEAFFGQGTRLTVV.

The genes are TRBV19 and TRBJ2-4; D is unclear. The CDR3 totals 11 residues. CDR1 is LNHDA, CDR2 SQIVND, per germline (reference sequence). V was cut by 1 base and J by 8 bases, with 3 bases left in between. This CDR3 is CASSIVDIQYF. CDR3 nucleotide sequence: TGTGCCAGTAGTATAGTGGACATTCAGTACTTC.

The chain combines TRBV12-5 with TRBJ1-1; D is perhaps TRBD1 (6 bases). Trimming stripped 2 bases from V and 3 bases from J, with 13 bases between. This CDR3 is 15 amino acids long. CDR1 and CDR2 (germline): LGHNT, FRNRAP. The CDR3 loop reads CASGLSWGQDTEAFF. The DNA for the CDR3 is TGTGCTAGTGGTTTGAGCTGGGGGCAGGACACTGAAGCTTTCTTT.

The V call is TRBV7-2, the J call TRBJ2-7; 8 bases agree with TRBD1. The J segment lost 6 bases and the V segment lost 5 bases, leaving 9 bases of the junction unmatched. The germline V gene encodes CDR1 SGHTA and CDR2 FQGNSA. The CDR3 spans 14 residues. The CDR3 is CASSRDRSQLEQYF. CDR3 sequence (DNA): TGTGCCAGCAGCCGGGACAGGTCCCAACTCGAGCAGTACTTC. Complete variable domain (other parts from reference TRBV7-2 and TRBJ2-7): GAGVSQSPSNKVTEKGKDVELRCDPISGHTALYWYRQSLGQGLEFLIYFQGNSAPDKSGLPSDRFSAERTGGSVSTLTIQRTQQEDSAVYLCASSRDRSQLEQYFGPGTRLTVT.

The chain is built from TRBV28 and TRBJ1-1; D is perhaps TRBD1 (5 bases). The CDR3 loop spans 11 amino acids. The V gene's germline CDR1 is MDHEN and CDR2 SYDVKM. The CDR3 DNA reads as TGTGCTGCGGGGCCATACACTGAAGCTTTCTTT. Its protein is CAAGPYTEAFF.

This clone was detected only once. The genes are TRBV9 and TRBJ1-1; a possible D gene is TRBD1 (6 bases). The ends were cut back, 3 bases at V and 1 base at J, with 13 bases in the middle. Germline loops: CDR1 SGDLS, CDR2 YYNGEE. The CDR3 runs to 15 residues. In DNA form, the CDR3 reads TGTGCCAGCAGCGAGGCCCCGACAGGGAACACTGAAGCTTTCTTT. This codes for CASSEAPTGNTEAFF. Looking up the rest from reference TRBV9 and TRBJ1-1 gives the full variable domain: DSGVTQTPKHLITATGQRVTLRCSPRSGDLSVYWYQQSLDQGLQFLIQYYNGEERAKGNILERFSAQQFPDLHSELNLSSLELGDSALYFCASSEAPTGNTEAFFGQGTRLTVV.

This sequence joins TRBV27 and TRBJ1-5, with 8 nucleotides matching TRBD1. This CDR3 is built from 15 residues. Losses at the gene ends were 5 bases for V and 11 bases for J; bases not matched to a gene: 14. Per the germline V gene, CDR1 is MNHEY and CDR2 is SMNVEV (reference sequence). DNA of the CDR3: TGTGCCAGCAGTCGCAGGGGACAGGCCGAGTCGGCCCAGCATTTT. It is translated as CASSRRGQAESAQHF.

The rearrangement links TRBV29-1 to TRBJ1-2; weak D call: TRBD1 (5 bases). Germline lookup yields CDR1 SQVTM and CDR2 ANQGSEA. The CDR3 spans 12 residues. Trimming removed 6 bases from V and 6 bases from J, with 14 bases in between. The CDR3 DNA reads TGCAGCGTGGGGAGGGGCGGTCATGGCTACACCTTC. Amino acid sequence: CSVGRGGHGYTF.

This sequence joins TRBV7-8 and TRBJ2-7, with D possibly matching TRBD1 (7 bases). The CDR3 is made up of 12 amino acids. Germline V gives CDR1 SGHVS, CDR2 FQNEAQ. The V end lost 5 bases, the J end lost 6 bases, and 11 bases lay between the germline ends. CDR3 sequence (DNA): TGTGCCAGCAGCCTGCAGGGGGGCGAGCAGTACTTC. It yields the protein CASSLQGGEQYF.

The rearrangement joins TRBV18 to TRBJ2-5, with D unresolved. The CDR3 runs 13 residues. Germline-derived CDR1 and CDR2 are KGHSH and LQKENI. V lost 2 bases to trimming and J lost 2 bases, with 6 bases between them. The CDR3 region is CASSPTSQETQYF. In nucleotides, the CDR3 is TGTGCCAGCTCACCAACGAGTCAAGAGACCCAGTACTTC.

The CDR3 nucleotides read TGTGCCAGCAGCGTAGGAGCTAGCGGGAGTATAACAGATACGCAGTATTTT. It encodes CASSVGASGSITDTQYF. The chain has TRBV9 and TRBJ2-3, with 10 nucleotides matching TRBD2. V was pared by 0 bases and J by 3 bases, with 7 bases of the junction left unmatched. CDR1 and CDR2 from the germline V gene are SGDLS and YYNGEE. The CDR3 length is 17 residues. Filled out from reference TRBV9 and TRBJ2-3, the complete variable domain reads DSGVTQTPKHLITATGQRVTLRCSPRSGDLSVYWYQQSLDQGLQFLIQYYNGEERAKGNILERFSAQQFPDLHSELNLSSLELGDSALYFCASSVGASGSITDTQYFGPGTRLTVL.

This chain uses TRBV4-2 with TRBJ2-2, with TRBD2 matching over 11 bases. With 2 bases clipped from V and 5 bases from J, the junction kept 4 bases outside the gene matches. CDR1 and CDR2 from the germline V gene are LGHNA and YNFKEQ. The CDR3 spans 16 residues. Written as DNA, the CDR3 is TGTGCCAGCAGCCAACTAGCGGGGGGTCAAACCGGGGAGCTGTTTTTT. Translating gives CASSQLAGGQTGELFF.

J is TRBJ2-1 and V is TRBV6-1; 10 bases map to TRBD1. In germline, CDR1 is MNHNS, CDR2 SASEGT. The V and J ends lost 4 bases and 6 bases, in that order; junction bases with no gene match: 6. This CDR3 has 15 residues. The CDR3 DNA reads TGTGCCAGCAGTGTAAGGCGGACAGGGGGCAATGAGCAGTTCTTC. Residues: CASSVRRTGGNEQFF.

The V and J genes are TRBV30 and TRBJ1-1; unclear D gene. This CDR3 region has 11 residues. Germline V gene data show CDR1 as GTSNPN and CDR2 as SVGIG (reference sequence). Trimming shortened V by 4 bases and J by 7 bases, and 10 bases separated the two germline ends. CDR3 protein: CAWMLQIEAFF. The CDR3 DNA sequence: TGTGCCTGGATGTTACAGATTGAAGCTTTCTTT.

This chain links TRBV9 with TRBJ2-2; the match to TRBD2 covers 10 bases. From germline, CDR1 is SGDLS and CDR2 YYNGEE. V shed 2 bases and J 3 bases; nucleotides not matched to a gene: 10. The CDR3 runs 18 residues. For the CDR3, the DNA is TGTGCCAGCAGCGTTCCCACTAGCGGGGCCTCTGACACCGGGGAGCTGTTTTTT. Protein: CASSVPTSGASDTGELFF.

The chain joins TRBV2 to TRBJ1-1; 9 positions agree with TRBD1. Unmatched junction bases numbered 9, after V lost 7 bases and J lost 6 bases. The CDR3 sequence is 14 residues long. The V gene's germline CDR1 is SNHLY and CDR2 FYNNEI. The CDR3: CASKEQGASPEAFF. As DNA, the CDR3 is TGTGCCAGCAAGGAACAGGGGGCGAGTCCTGAAGCTTTCTTT. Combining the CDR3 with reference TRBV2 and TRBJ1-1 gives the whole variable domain EPEVTQTPSHQVTQMGQEVILRCVPISNHLYFYWYRQILGQKVEFLVSFYNNEISEKSEIFDDQFSVERPDGSNFTLKIRSTKLEDSAMYFCASKEQGASPEAFFGQGTRLTVV.

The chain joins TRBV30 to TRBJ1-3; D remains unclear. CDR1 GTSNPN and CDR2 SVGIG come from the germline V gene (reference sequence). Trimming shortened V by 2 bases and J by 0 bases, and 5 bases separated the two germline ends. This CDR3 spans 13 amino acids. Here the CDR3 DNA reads TGTGCCTGGAGTTTCACCTCTGGAAACACCATATATTTT. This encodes CAWSFTSGNTIYF.

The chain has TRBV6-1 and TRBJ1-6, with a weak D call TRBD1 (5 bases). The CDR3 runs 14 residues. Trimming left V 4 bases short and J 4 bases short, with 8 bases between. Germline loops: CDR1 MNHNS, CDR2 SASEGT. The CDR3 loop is CASSAGPYNSPLHF. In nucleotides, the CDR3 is TGTGCCAGCAGTGCGGGACCTTATAATTCACCCCTCCACTTT.

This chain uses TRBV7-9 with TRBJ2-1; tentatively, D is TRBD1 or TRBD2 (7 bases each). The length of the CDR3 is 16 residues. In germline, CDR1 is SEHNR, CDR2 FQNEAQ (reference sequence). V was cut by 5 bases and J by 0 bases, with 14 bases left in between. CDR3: CASSPRGGLSYNEQFF. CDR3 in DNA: TGTGCCAGCAGCCCCAGGGGGGGGCTCTCCTACAATGAGCAGTTCTTC.

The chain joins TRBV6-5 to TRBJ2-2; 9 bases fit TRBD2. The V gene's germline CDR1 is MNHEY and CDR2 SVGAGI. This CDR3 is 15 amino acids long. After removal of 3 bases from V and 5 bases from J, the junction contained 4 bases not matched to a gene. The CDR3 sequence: CASSYSGSRTGELFF. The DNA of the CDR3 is TGTGCCAGCAGTTATAGCGGGAGTCGAACCGGGGAGCTGTTTTTT.